One sample yielded the 22 T cell receptor beta chains listed below, sequenced in a study of OX40 agonist ivuxolimab in advanced cancers. Profiled with immunoSEQ multiplex PCR; TCRdb holds only in-frame clones, not every one. The data hold about 12,000 clones, with about 81% observed a single time. The material was CD4+ or CD8+ T cells sorted from blood, obtained in a trial of the OX40 agonist ivuxolimab. The receptor source for this set is an adult with an advanced solid tumor such as melanoma, head and neck, liver or kidney cancer.

The rearrangement joins TRBV4-1 to TRBJ2-7; D is perhaps TRBD1 or TRBD2 (5 bases each). Germline V gene lookup returns CDR1 MGHRA and CDR2 YSYEKL. V lost 4 bases to trimming and J lost 0 bases, with 13 bases between them. This CDR3 is built from 15 residues. CDR3 loop: CASSPRDGSSYEQYF. The CDR3 DNA follows: TGCGCCAGCAGCCCTCGGGACGGATCCTCCTACGAGCAGTACTTC.

The chain carries TRBV5-6 and TRBJ2-7; tentative D call: TRBD1 (6 bases). CDR1 is SGHDT and CDR2 is YYEEEE in the germline V gene. The CDR3 runs to 12 residues. V gave up 2 bases and J gave up 7 bases, with 10 bases separating them. The chain's CDR3 is CASSLGGWEQYF. CDR3 in DNA: TGTGCCAGCAGCTTAGGGGGTTGGGAGCAGTACTTC.

The chain couples TRBV10-3 to TRBJ2-7, with D uncertain. The CDR3 sequence is 15 residues long. The V end lost 0 bases, the J end lost 1 base, and 10 bases lay between the germline ends. Germline CDR1 and CDR2: ENHRY and SYGVKD. The CDR3: CAISESMQRSYEQYF. CDR3 nucleotide sequence: TGTGCCATCAGTGAGTCTATGCAGAGATCCTACGAGCAGTACTTC.

This clone turned up a few times. The chain is built from TRBV5-5 and TRBJ1-3; D might be TRBD1 (6 bases). Per the germline V gene, CDR1 is SGHKS and CDR2 is YYEKEE (reference sequence). The CDR3 has 20 amino acids. Trimming removed 3 bases from V and 0 bases from J, with 25 bases in between. CDR3 nucleotide sequence: TGTGCCAGCAGCTCACGGCAGGGGCTACCCTTCTTTGGCTCTGGAAACACCATATATTTT. Translation: CASSSRQGLPFFGSGNTIYF.

This clone is labeled medium-sized (0.01 to 0.1%). The chain uses TRBV7-6 and TRBJ2-3; tentatively, D is TRBD1 or TRBD2 (5 bases each). The germline CDR1 and CDR2 sequences are SGHVS and FNYEAQ. CDR3 length: 15 residues. V lost 5 bases, J lost 2 bases, and 14 bases lay in between. CDR3 in DNA: TGTGCCAGCAGCCCGGACTGGGACCCCACAGATACGCAGTATTTT. Translated, it gives CASSPDWDPTDTQYF.

V usage is TRBV9 and J usage is TRBJ2-5, with D possibly matching TRBD2 (6 bases). Trimming removed 0 bases at V and 5 bases at J, with 11 bases between. Per germline, CDR1 SGDLS and CDR2 YYNGEE. The CDR3 sequence is 14 residues long. CDR3 loop: CASSVESSEETQYF. The CDR3 DNA follows: TGTGCCAGCAGCGTAGAATCTAGCGAGGAGACCCAGTACTTC. Based on the CDR3 plus reference TRBV9 and TRBJ2-5, the full variable domain is DSGVTQTPKHLITATGQRVTLRCSPRSGDLSVYWYQQSLDQGLQFLIQYYNGEERAKGNILERFSAQQFPDLHSELNLSSLELGDSALYFCASSVESSEETQYFGPGTRLLVL.

The chain is built from TRBV9 and TRBJ2-1, with D possibly TRBD1 on 5 matching bases. CDR1 and CDR2 (germline): SGDLS, YYNGEE. The CDR3 covers 12 residues. V lost 6 bases and J lost 9, with 13 bases in between. CDR3 coding DNA: TGTGCCAGCATAGGGGCCAACGGTGAGCAGTTCTTC. It specifies CASIGANGEQFF. Variable domain in full (rest from reference TRBV9 and TRBJ2-1): DSGVTQTPKHLITATGQRVTLRCSPRSGDLSVYWYQQSLDQGLQFLIQYYNGEERAKGNILERFSAQQFPDLHSELNLSSLELGDSALYFCASIGANGEQFFGPGTRLTVL.

This chain joins TRBV7-9 and TRBJ2-3; D may match TRBD1 or TRBD2 (5 bases each). CDR1 SEHNR and CDR2 FQNEAQ come from the germline V gene (reference sequence). The CDR3 is 15 residues long. V was trimmed by 5 bases and J by 3 bases, leaving 15 bases between them. In DNA form, the CDR3 reads TGTGCCAGCAGCCCTCCCGGGGCAGGGACAGATACGCAGTATTTT. It is translated as CASSPPGAGTDTQYF.

V and J are TRBV25-1 and TRBJ2-7; D is undetermined. The CDR3 has 14 residues. Germline values: CDR1 MGHDK, CDR2 SYGVNS. V lost 3 bases and J lost 2, with 11 bases in between. CDR3 sequence reads: CASSEEAPPYEQYF. In DNA, the CDR3 is TGTGCCAGCAGTGAGGAAGCCCCTCCCTACGAGCAGTACTTC.

This chain links TRBV7-6 with TRBJ1-2; D gene uncertain. This CDR3 spans 14 amino acids. V was shortened by 1 base and J by 8 bases, with 14 bases between the two germline ends. Germline CDR1 and CDR2: SGHVS and FNYEAQ. CDR3 sequence reads: CASSLGGQFVGYTF. Here the CDR3 DNA reads TGTGCCAGCAGCTTAGGAGGGCAATTTGTAGGCTACACCTTC.

This clone was observed a handful of times. This chain uses TRBV9 with TRBJ1-5, with D possibly matching TRBD1 (5 bases). This CDR3 is built from 14 residues. Germline CDR1 and CDR2: SGDLS and YYNGEE. V shed 0 bases and J shed 3 bases, with 7 bases lying between them. The CDR3 region is CASSVGDVNQPQHF. The CDR3, as DNA: TGTGCCAGCAGCGTAGGGGACGTCAATCAGCCCCAGCATTTT.

The chain has TRBV10-3 and TRBJ2-7; D is perhaps TRBD1 (6 bases). CDR1 and CDR2 (germline): ENHRY, SYGVKD. The CDR3 loop spans 14 amino acids. V dropped 3 bases and J dropped 3 bases, with 12 bases sitting between them. CDR3 loop: CAISDRTVLYEQYF. CDR3 in DNA: TGTGCCATCAGTGACCGGACAGTTCTCTACGAGCAGTACTTC.

The chain employs TRBV19 and TRBJ2-7; TRBD2 aligns across 10 bases. Trimming removed 2 bases from V and 2 bases from J; junction bases left unmatched: 9. The CDR3 length is 17 residues. From germline, CDR1 is LNHDA and CDR2 SQIVND (reference sequence). CDR3 sequence reads: CASSILAGDRSAYEQYF. The CDR3, as DNA: TGTGCCAGTAGTATACTAGCGGGAGATCGATCAGCCTACGAGCAGTACTTC.

The chain has TRBV6-5 and TRBJ1-5; 8 bases are shared with TRBD1. CDR3 length equals 14 residues. CDR1 MNHEY and CDR2 SVGAGI come from the germline V gene. With V trimmed by 4 bases and J by 7 bases, 6 bases remained unmatched. CDR3 in amino acids: CASSLAGGLQPQHF. The CDR3 DNA is TGTGCCAGCAGTTTGGCAGGGGGCTTGCAGCCCCAGCATTTT.

J is TRBJ2-1 and V is TRBV10-3; TRBD2 agrees at 8 bases. Germline trimming cut 7 bases from V and 5 bases from J; bases unmatched to any gene: 7. Germline V gene sequence: CDR1 ENHRY, CDR2 SYGVKD. The CDR3 contains 14 residues. The CDR3: CAITSGSWDNEQFF. DNA for the CDR3: TGTGCCATCACCAGCGGGAGCTGGGACAATGAGCAGTTCTTC.

The chain carries TRBV4-2 and TRBJ2-7, with 8 bases lining up with TRBD2. In germline, CDR1 is LGHNA, CDR2 YNFKEQ. This CDR3 comprises 15 residues. After removal of 1 base from V and 2 bases from J, the junction contained 4 bases not matched to a gene. Here the CDR3 reads CASSQVSGTTYEQYF. Written as DNA, the CDR3 is TGTGCCAGCAGCCAAGTTAGCGGGACGACCTACGAGCAGTACTTC.

The chain uses TRBV27 and TRBJ2-3, with no clear D. The germline CDR1 and CDR2 sequences are MNHEY and SMNVEV (reference sequence). Trimming took 10 bases from V and 1 from J, leaving 6 bases between them. The CDR3 totals 11 residues. CDR3 in amino acids: CAIRGTDTQYF. CDR3 nucleotides: TGTGCCATTAGGGGCACAGATACGCAGTATTTT.

This chain joins TRBV28 and TRBJ2-5; TRBD2 is a possible D gene (6 bases). The CDR3 runs 16 residues. Deletions cut 7 bases from V and 1 base from J, with 19 bases between. Germline loops: CDR1 MDHEN, CDR2 SYDVKM. The CDR3 loop reads CASTHGTGEIQETQYF. DNA of the CDR3: TGTGCCAGCACCCATGGGACGGGAGAAATCCAAGAGACCCAGTACTTC.

The V call is TRBV21-1, the J call TRBJ2-3; the tabulated D call, TRBD2, remains unverified against the DNA. TRBV21-1 is assigned pseudogene status. The length of the CDR3 is 15 residues. The CDR3 DNA is TGTGCCAGCAGCTCCCCAGGGACTAGCACAGATACGCAGTATTTT. Residues: CASSSPGTSTDTQYF.

This chain links TRBV28 with TRBJ1-5, with D maybe TRBD1 (5 bases). V gave up 5 bases and J gave up 4 bases, with 15 bases separating them. In germline, CDR1 is MDHEN, CDR2 SYDVKM. The CDR3 covers 15 residues. The CDR3 nucleotides read TGTGCCAGCAGTCCCATCGGCCCAGGGAATCAGCCCCAGCATTTT. Its translation is CASSPIGPGNQPQHF.

This chain links TRBV27 with TRBJ2-7; 9 bases line up with TRBD1. CDR3 length: 14 residues. Germline CDR1 is MNHEY and CDR2 is SMNVEV (reference sequence). V shed 5 bases, J shed 2 bases, and the junction held 4 bases outside the gene matches. The CDR3 DNA is TGTGCCAGCAGTCCCGGGACAGGGCCCTACGAGCAGTACTTC. This encodes CASSPGTGPYEQYF.

The chain couples TRBV4-3 to TRBJ2-1, with no clear D. Germline CDR1 is LGHNA and CDR2 is YSLEER. The CDR3 runs to 16 residues. The V and J ends lost 4 bases and 0 bases respectively, with 13 bases between them. CDR3 amino acids: CASSPSRLSSYNEQFF. The CDR3 nucleotides are TGCGCCAGCAGCCCCAGTCGATTATCCTCCTACAATGAGCAGTTCTTC.